The source of this T cell receptor (beta chain) is a study of memory B cells and T cells in multiple sclerosis. Study observations and caveats: Shared clonotype counts depended on differing compartment clone-set sizes and were normalized.

Clones were read by immunoSEQ multiplex PCR, and TCRdb kept only the in-frame ones, dropping some. The sample includes 32,000 or so clones, roughly 86% seen only once; the top ten take 2% to 3%. This CDR3 is 17 amino acids long. Between the trimmed V and J ends, which lost 0 bases and 2 bases, there was a span of 16 bases. In germline, CDR1 is SEHNR, CDR2 FQNEAQ (reference sequence). After stimulus-free culture, autoproliferating CFSE-dim and non-proliferating CFSE-high T cells were sequenced separately. Replicate wells were pooled after approximately 7 days of stimulus-free culture of fewer than 65 million CFSE-labeled PBMCs. PBMCs were labeled with around 0.5 uM CFSE and cultured without exogenous stimuli. With respect to this clone: Its specificity is not known.

V usage is TRBV7-9 and J usage is TRBJ1-1; D uncertain. Source material: PBMCs from blood kept in culture. This TCR was sampled from a human donor with multiple sclerosis. In DNA form, the CDR3 reads TGTGCCAGCAGCTTAGCAGGGTTTGAATCCTTCAACACTGAAGCTTTCTTT. Translation gives CASSLAGFESFNTEAFF.